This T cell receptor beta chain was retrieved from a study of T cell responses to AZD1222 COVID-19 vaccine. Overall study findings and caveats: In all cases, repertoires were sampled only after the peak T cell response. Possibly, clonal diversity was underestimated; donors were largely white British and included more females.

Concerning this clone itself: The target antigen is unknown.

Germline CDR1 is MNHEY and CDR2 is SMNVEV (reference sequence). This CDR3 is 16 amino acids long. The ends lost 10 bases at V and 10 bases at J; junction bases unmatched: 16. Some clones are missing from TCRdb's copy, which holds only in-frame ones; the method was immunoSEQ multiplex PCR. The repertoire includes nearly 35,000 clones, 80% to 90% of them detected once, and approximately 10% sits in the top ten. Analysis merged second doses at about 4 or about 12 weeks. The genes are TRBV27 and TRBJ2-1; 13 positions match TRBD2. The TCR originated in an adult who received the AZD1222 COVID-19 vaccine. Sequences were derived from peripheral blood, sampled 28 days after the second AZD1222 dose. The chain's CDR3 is CATLTLLAGGRAEQFF. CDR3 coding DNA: TGTGCCACACTAACTCTACTAGCGGGGGGGCGGGCCGAGCAGTTCTTC.